The clone carrying this T cell receptor (beta chain) was observed a few times. Per the study methods: How many nucleated cells were present was estimated from reference gene primer amplification. Clones were read by immunoSEQ multiplex PCR, and TCRdb kept only the in-frame ones, dropping some. The V and J calls and clone size were taken over from that table, and D and trimming were inferred from the DNA. Altogether approximately 160,000 clones are present, almost 85% being singletons, with the ten largest covering 6% to 9%. This sample stems from a study of blood T cell repertoires in COVID-19. Overall study context: The samples span acute and convalescent COVID-19 from the United States, Italy and Spain. Nucleic acid was either cDNA or gDNA, and it came from T cells, B-cell-depleted T cells, or PBMCs.

Sequenced: peripheral blood. The clonotype was recovered from a man aged 40-49 years who had recovered from COVID-19.

Written as DNA, the CDR3 is TGTGCCAGCAGCCCTAGCTCAGAGGGTGCCTATAATTCACCCCTCCACTTT. It encodes CASSPSSEGAYNSPLHF. The V call is TRBV13, the J call TRBJ1-6; no reliable D call. CDR1 is PRHDT and CDR2 is FYEKMQ in the germline V gene (reference sequence). V shed 5 bases and J shed 2 bases, with 16 bases lying between them. The CDR3 length is 17 residues. The full variable domain, completed using reference TRBV13 and TRBJ1-6, is AAGVIQSPRHLIKEKRETATLKCYPIPRHDTVYWYQQGPGQDPQFLISFYEKMQSDKGSIPDRFSAQQFSDYHSELNMSSLELGDSALYFCASSPSSEGAYNSPLHFGNGTRLTVT.